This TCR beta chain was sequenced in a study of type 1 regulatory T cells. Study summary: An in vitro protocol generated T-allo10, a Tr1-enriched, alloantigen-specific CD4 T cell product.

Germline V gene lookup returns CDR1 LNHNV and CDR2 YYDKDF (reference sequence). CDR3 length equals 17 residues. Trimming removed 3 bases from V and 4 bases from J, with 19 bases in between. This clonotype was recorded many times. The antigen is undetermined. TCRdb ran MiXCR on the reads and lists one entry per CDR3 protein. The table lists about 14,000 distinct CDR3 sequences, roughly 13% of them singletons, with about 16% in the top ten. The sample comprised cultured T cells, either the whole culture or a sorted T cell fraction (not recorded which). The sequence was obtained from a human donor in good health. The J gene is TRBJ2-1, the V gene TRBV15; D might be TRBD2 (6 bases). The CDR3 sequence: CATSSVSGLLRYNEQFF. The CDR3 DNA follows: TGTGCCACCAGCAGTGTCTCGGGACTCCTTAGGTACAATGAGCAGTTCTTC.